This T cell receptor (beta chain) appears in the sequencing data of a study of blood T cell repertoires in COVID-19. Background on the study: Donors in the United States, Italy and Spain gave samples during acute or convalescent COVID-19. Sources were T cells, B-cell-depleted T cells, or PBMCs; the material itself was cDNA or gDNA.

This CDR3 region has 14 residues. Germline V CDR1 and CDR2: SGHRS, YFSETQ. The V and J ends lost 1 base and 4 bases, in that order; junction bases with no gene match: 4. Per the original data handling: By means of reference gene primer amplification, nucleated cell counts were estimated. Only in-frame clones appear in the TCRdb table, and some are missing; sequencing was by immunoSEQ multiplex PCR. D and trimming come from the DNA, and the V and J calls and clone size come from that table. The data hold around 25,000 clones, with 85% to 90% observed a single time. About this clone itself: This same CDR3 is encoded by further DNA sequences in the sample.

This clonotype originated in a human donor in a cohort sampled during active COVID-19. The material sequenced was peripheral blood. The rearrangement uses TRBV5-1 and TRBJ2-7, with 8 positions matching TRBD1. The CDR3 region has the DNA TGCGCCAGCAGCTTGTTGACAGGGGAATACGAGCAGTACTTC. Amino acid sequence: CASSLLTGEYEQYF.